The present TCR beta chain was sequenced within a study of blood T cell repertoires in COVID-19. Study-level background: Donors in the United States, Italy and Spain gave samples during acute or convalescent COVID-19.

Generated by immunoSEQ multiplex PCR, the TCRdb table keeps only in-frame clones and is missing some. The data hold 250,000 to 300,000 clones, with 70% to 90% observed a single time. CDR1 is SNHLY, CDR2 FYNNEI, per germline. CDR3 length equals 10 residues. The germline V and J ends were trimmed by 6 bases and 3 bases, with 3 bases remaining between them. In Seattle, patients joined the study during active infection and were tracked longitudinally. The sequenced sample was peripheral blood. The V and J genes are TRBV2 and TRBJ2-7; D is unclear. The clonotype comes from a woman between 25 and 40 years old with COVID-19, enrolled during active disease. CDR3 region: CASRLYEQYF. Written as DNA, the CDR3 is TGTGCCAGCAGACTCTACGAGCAGTACTTC.